This record covers a single T cell receptor beta chain. The study recruited people aged roughly 18 to 100 years across 20 to 30 US areas. Donors were grouped by their self-reported clinical history. The CDR3 runs 17 residues. The V segment lost 8 bases and the J segment 7 bases; nucleotides outside the gene matches: 17. The germline gives CDR1 KGHDR, CDR2 SFDVKD. Only in-frame clones appear in the TCRdb table, and some are missing; sequencing was by immunoSEQ multiplex PCR. The profile shows roughly 230,000 clones, around nine tenths of them singletons. The source of the sample is a study of blood T cell repertoires in COVID-19. Study details: PBMCs, B-cell-depleted T cells, or T cells were the source of the cDNA or gDNA that made up the material.

Material for sequencing was PBMCs or T cells enriched from blood (not recorded which). The source is a man between 25 and 39 years old in a cohort exposed to, infected with or recovered from COVID-19 (not recorded which). V gene TRBV24-1 combines with J gene TRBJ1-5; 9 nucleotides match TRBD1. The CDR3 bases are TGTGCCACCAAACCGATCCCCCTACAGGGGGCCCGACAGCCCCAGCATTTT. It encodes CATKPIPLQGARQPQHF.